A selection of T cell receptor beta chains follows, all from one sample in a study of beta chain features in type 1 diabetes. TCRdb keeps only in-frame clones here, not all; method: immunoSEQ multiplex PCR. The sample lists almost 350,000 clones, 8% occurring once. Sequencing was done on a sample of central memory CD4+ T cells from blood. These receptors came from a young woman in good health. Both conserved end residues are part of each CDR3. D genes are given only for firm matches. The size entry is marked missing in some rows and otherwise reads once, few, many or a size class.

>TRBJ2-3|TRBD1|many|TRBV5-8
CASWGQGFTDTQYF
TGTGCTTCGTGGGGACAGGGTTTCACAGATACGCAGTATTTT
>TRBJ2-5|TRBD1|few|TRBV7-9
CASSATGGETQYF
TGTGCCAGCAGCGCGACAGGGGGAGAGACCCAGTACTTC
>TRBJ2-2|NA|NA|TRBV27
CASRALASIGELFF
TGTGCCAGCAGGGCTCTAGCATCTATCGGGGAGCTGTTTTTT
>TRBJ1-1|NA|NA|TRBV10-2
CASSSPGVGEAFF
TGCGCCAGCAGTTCCCCCGGAGTTGGTGAAGCTTTCTTT
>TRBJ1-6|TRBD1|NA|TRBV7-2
CASSLDRGYSPLHF
TGTGCCAGCAGCTTGGACAGGGGATATTCACCCCTCCACTTT
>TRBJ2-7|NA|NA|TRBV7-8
CASSLAHYEQYF
TGTGCCAGCAGCTTAGCGCACTACGAGCAGTACTTC
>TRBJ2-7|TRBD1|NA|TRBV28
CASTQTGGFSYEQYF
TGTGCCAGCACCCAGACAGGGGGCTTCTCCTACGAGCAGTACTTC
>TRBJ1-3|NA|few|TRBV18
CASSPDMTGGTIYF
TGTGCCAGCTCACCAGATATGACAGGAGGCACCATATATTTT
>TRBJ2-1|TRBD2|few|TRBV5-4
CASSLASGRNEQFF
TGTGCCAGCAGCTTGGCTAGCGGGAGAAATGAGCAGTTCTTC
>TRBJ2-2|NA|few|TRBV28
CASSSGELFF
TGTGCCAGCTCTTCCGGGGAGCTGTTTTTT
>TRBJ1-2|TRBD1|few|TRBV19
CASTGQGFGYTF
TGTGCCAGTACCGGACAGGGTTTCGGCTACACCTTC
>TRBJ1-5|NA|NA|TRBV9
CASSVSVKGGPQHF
TGTGCCAGCAGCGTAAGCGTGAAGGGGGGGCCCCAGCATTTT
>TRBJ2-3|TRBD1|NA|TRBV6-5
CASSRDRITDTQYF
TGTGCCAGCAGCAGGGACAGAATCACAGATACGCAGTATTTT
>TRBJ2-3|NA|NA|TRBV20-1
CSAPGGYSQYF
TGCAGTGCTCCGGGGGGCTATTCGCAGTATTTT
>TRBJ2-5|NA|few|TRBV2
CASSERTSGRETQYF
TGTGCCAGCAGTGAAAGGACCTCTGGGCGAGAGACCCAGTACTTC
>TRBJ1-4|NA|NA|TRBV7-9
CASSSFYARGRDEKLFF
TGTGCCAGCAGCTCATTCTACGCCCGGGGCCGTGATGAAAAACTGTTTTTT
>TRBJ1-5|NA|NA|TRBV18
CASSPPLQGGQPQHF
TGTGCCAGCTCACCACCGTTACAGGGTGGCCAGCCCCAGCACTTT
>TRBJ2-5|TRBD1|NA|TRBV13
CASSYGTGTGTQYF
TGTGCCAGCAGCTATGGGACAGGGACGGGGACCCAGTACTTC
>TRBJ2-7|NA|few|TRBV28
CASSLQVPYEQYF
TGTGCCAGCAGTCTTCAGGTCCCCTACGAGCAGTACTTC
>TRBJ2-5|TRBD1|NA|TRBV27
CASRDRGRETQYF
TGTGCCAGTAGAGACAGGGGGCGAGAGACCCAGTACTTC
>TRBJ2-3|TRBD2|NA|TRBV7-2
CASSQAAGGPADTQYF
TGCGCCAGCAGCCAAGCGGCGGGAGGGCCAGCAGATACGCAGTATTTT
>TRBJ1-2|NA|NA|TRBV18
CASSQGTENYGYTF
TGTGCCAGCTCACAAGGGACCGAGAACTATGGCTACACCTTC
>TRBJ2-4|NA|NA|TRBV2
CASSEAWGKNIQYF
TGTGCCAGCAGTGAAGCGTGGGGGAAAAACATTCAGTACTTC
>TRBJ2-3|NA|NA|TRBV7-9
CASSRDISTDTQYF
TGTGCCAGCAGCAGGGACATTAGCACAGATACGCAGTATTTT
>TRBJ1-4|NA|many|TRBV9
CASSVDGTHHGEKLFF
TGTGCCAGCAGCGTAGATGGGACGCACCACGGTGAAAAACTGTTTTTT
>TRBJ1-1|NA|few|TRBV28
CASLDQMNTEAFF
TGTGCCAGCTTGGACCAAATGAACACTGAAGCTTTCTTT
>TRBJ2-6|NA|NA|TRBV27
CASSLGGASGANVLTF
TGTGCCAGCAGTTTAGGCGGGGCTTCAGGGGCCAACGTCCTGACTTTC
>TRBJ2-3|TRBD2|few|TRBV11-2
CASSLRREGSTDTQYF
TGTGCCAGCAGCTTACGGCGGGAGGGCTCCACAGATACGCAGTATTTT
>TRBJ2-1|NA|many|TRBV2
CASSRGREAPNEQFF
TGTGCCAGCAGTAGGGGGAGGGAGGCCCCCAATGAGCAGTTCTTC
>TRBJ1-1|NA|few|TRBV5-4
CASSGDTNTEAFF
TGTGCCAGCAGCGGGGACACGAACACTGAAGCTTTCTTT
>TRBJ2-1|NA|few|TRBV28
CASSPYVGNEQFF
TGTGCCAGCAGTCCTTATGTGGGCAATGAGCAGTTCTTC
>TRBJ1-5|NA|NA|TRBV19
CASSIYWGLNQPQHF
TGTGCCAGTAGTATATATTGGGGGCTGAATCAGCCCCAGCATTTT
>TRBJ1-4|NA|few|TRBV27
CASSQKGGGEKLFF
TGTGCCAGCAGTCAGAAGGGGGGGGGTGAAAAACTGTTTTTT
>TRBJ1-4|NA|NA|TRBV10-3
CAISGALNNEKLFF
TGTGCCATCAGTGGTGCACTGAATAATGAAAAACTGTTTTTT
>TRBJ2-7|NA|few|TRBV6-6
CASNHENYEQYF
TGTGCCAGCAATCATGAGAACTACGAGCAGTACTTC
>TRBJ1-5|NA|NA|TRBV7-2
CASSLWPSGPQHF
TGTGCCAGCAGCTTATGGCCCAGTGGGCCCCAGCATTTT
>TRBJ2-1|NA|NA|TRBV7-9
CASSLLGEGNEQFF
TGTGCCAGCAGCTTACTAGGGGAAGGCAATGAGCAGTTCTTC
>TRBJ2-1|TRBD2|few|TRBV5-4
CASSLKLADNEQFF
TGTGCCAGCAGCTTGAAACTAGCGGACAATGAGCAGTTCTTC
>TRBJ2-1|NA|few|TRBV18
CASSSSGYNEQFF
TGTGCCAGCTCGAGTAGCGGTTACAATGAGCAGTTCTTC
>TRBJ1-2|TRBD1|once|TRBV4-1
CASSLGQSPYGYTF
TGTGCCAGCAGCCTGGGACAGAGTCCCTATGGCTACACCTTC
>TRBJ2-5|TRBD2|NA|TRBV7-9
CASSLMGLAGGGETQYF
TGTGCCAGCAGCTTAATGGGACTAGCGGGAGGCGGAGAGACCCAGTACTTC
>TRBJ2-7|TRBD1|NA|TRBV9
CASSVELRDRVAEQYF
TGTGCCAGCAGCGTAGAATTACGAGACAGGGTGGCCGAGCAGTACTTC
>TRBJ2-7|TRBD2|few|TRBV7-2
CASSTRLAGAEQYF
TGTGCCAGCAGCACTCGACTAGCGGGAGCCGAGCAGTACTTC
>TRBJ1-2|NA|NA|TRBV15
CATSRPSPQTGSSNRYGYTF
TGTGCCACCAGCAGACCCTCCCCTCAAACCGGGAGTTCGAACCGCTATGGCTACACCTTC
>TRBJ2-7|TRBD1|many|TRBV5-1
CASSPRQGSYEQYF
TGCGCCAGCAGCCCTCGACAGGGGAGCTACGAGCAGTACTTC
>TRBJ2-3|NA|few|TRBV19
CASSPGRDTQYF
TGTGCCAGTAGTCCCGGCCGAGATACGCAGTATTTT
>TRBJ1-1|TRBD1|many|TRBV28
CASSLSTGYEAFF
TGTGCCAGCAGTTTATCGACAGGGTATGAAGCTTTCTTT
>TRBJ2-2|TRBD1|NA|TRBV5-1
CASSLTGANTGELFF
TGCGCCAGCAGCCTGACAGGGGCGAACACCGGGGAGCTGTTTTTT